The clone carrying this T cell receptor beta chain was observed at least ten times. The antigen is unknown. The sample originates from a study of response to subunit inactivated influenza vaccine. TCRdb ran MiXCR on the RT-PCR reads and lists one entry per CDR3 protein. There are around 850,000 distinct CDR3 sequences in the sample; under 20% occur only once, and approximately 11% lies in the top ten. The study, taken as a whole, reports: The authors proposed limited new T cell recruitment per seasonal influenza vaccination.

The receptor was derived from a man over 45 who received an inactivated influenza vaccine. Sequenced material: PBMCs from blood, taken about 5 days after vaccination.

In DNA form, the CDR3 reads TGTGCCAGCAGCGGGGGCTCCTACAATGAGCAGTTCTTC. Encoded protein: CASSGGSYNEQFF. The chain uses TRBV12-3 or TRBV12-4 and TRBJ2-1, with TRBD2 as a possible D gene (6 bases). Trimming stripped 6 bases from V and 0 bases from J, with 6 bases between. The CDR3 is 13 residues long.